The 3 T cell receptor beta chains reported below all come from one sample, sequenced in a study of blood T cell repertoires in COVID-19. This table comes from immunoSEQ multiplex PCR, and its TCRdb copy is limited to in-frame clones, with some not included. The sample has some 350,000 clones, 70% to 90% seen once. Source material: peripheral blood. Receptors were obtained from a woman in her 30s with COVID-19, enrolled during active disease.

This clone was seen only once. The CDR3 DNA is TGTGCCAGTAGTATGCGGCCCCCACCGGGTACCGGGGAGCTGTTTTTT. Translating it yields CASSMRPPPGTGELFF. The J gene is TRBJ2-2, the V gene TRBV19; D is unresolved. In germline, CDR1 is LNHDA, CDR2 SQIVND (reference sequence). The CDR3 is 16 amino acids. V lost 3 bases, J lost 5 bases, and 16 bases lay in between. Supplemented by reference TRBV19 and TRBJ2-2, the full variable domain reads DGGITQSPKYLFRKEGQNVTLSCEQNLNHDAMYWYRQDPGQGLRLIYYSQIVNDFQKGDIAEGYSVSREKKESFPLTVTSAQKNPTAFYLCASSMRPPPGTGELFFGEGSRLTVL.

The chain joins TRBV5-1 to TRBJ2-5; a weak D match, TRBD2 (6 bases). Between the trimmed V and J ends, which lost 3 bases and 9 bases, there was a span of 18 bases. This CDR3 has 14 residues. CDR1 is SGHRS, CDR2 YFSETQ, per germline. In DNA, the CDR3 is TGCGCCAGCAGCTGGGGGGATTACCTGGTAGCCCAGTACTTC. Its translation: CASSWGDYLVAQYF. The full variable domain, completed using reference TRBV5-1 and TRBJ2-5, is KAGVTQTPRYLIKTRGQQVTLSCSPISGHRSVSWYQQTPGQGLQFLFEYFSETQRNKGNFPGRFSGRQFSNSRSEMNVSTLELGDSALYLCASSWGDYLVAQYFGPGTRLLVL.

The gene calls are TRBV9 and TRBJ2-1, with D possibly matching TRBD2 (7 bases). This CDR3 is 18 amino acids long. V was clipped by 0 bases and J by 0 bases, with 16 bases between them. CDR1 and CDR2 from the germline V gene are SGDLS and YYNGEE. CDR3 sequence reads: CASSVAIQGTNSYNEQFF. The DNA for the CDR3 is TGTGCCAGCAGCGTAGCGATCCAGGGGACTAACTCCTACAATGAGCAGTTCTTC.